This TCR beta chain was profiled in a study of T cell repertoires in cytomegalovirus infection. This CDR3 spans 16 amino acids. Germline CDR1 MNHNS, CDR2 SASEGT. Trimming shortened V by 0 bases and J by 0 bases, and 12 bases separated the two germline ends. About this clonotype: No antigen is known for it.

TCRdb reprocessed the reads via MiXCR and lists one record per CDR3 protein. This sample has roughly 920,000 distinct CDR3 sequences; about a third occur once, and the top ten carry roughly 13%. Findings of the study overall: CMV-specific TCR beta clonotypes restricted by HLA-C were the ones dominating the ex vivo response. Cumulative public TCR beta family frequency identified carriers of CMV plus the relevant HLA.

The sequence was obtained from a human donor in good health (CMV status not recorded). Some clones in this sample may be carry-over from other donors' samples. The starting material was cultured CD8+ T cells from PBMCs, obtained from culture after CMV antigen stimulation. The chain joins TRBV6-1 to TRBJ2-7; D uncertain. For the CDR3, the DNA is TGTGCCAGCAGTGAAGCACCGGAGATGGACTCCTACGAGCAGTACTTC. Protein product: CASSEAPEMDSYEQYF.